This TCR beta chain is drawn from a study of monozygotic twins with inflammatory bowel disease. TCRdb re-called the 5' RACE reads; one entry per CDR3 protein, DNA not given. The sample data list about 350,000 distinct CDR3 sequences. The germline V gene encodes CDR1 MNHEY and CDR2 SVGEGT. The CDR3 runs to 14 residues. The genes are TRBV6-2 or TRBV6-3 and TRBJ2-5; no DNA is available, so the TRBD2 call from TCRdb remains unchecked. Input material: blood. The clonotype was recovered from a human donor with ulcerative colitis or Crohn's disease, or a healthy co-twin of an affected twin (not recorded which). CDR3 region: CASSYGARQETQYF.